This T cell receptor (beta chain) was sequenced during a study of T cell repertoires in cytomegalovirus infection. Study details: The authors used CMV epitopes that were HLA-C-restricted (recently identified) and HLA-B-restricted (well studied). Study findings and constraints: Totalled public TCR beta family frequency picked out people who carried CMV plus the relevant HLA.

TCRdb re-called the reads through MiXCR, storing one row per CDR3 protein. The sample lists tens of thousands of distinct CDR3 sequences, about half seen once, with approximately 95% in the top ten. V was trimmed by 6 bases and J by 2 bases, leaving 13 bases between them. Germline CDR1 SEHNR, CDR2 FQNEAQ (reference sequence). The CDR3 sequence is 14 residues long. This clonotype was seen a handful of times. Its antigen is undetermined. V gene TRBV7-9 combines with J gene TRBJ1-1, with no clear D. The sequencing used CD8+ T cells from cultured PBMCs, collected from culture after CMV antigen stimulation. The origin of this receptor is a human donor in good health (CMV status not recorded). Some clones in this sample may be carry-over from other donors' samples. CDR3 in amino acids: CASRESGGNTEAFF. DNA of the CDR3: TGTGCCAGCAGAGAGTCCGGCGGAAACACTGAAGCTTTCTTT.